This T cell receptor beta chain stems from a study of shared clonotypes between healthy human individuals. The protocol was immunoSEQ multiplex PCR, while the TCRdb copy is restricted to in-frame clones and leaves out a portion. The data show roughly 2.2 million clones, with approximately 93% seen just once and about 0.39% held by the top ten. V gave up 5 bases and J gave up 8 bases, with 14 bases separating them. This CDR3 has 13 residues. CDR1 and CDR2 from the germline V gene are SGHTA and FQGNSA. The receptor was derived from a young man in good health. Some clones in this sample may be carry-over from other donors' samples. The chain joins TRBV7-2 to TRBJ2-3, with unresolved D. What was sequenced was naive CD4+ T cells from PBMCs. Subset defined: CD45RA+ positively selected. The CDR3 reads CASSPAGVTTQYF. The CDR3 nucleotides are TGTGCCAGCAGCCCCGCTGGGGTGACTACGCAGTATTTT.